The sequence of this TCR beta chain was determined in a study of blood T cell repertoires in COVID-19 (TCRdb year 2020). Context from the whole study: Samples covering the acute and convalescent phases of COVID-19 were provided by collaborators in the United States, Italy and Spain. The prospective study material was composed of cDNA or gDNA derived from T cells, B-cell-depleted T cells, or PBMCs. The dataset comprised deeply sampled blood TCRbeta repertoires from subjects exposed to, actively infected with, or recovered from COVID-19. The repertoires were made available in a free public database intended to serve as a resource for research on the immune response to SARS-CoV-2. Samples were obtained from the ongoing ImmuneRACE study (first 160 participants) and from 1,254 subjects provided by 6 global collaborators. The sample metadata nearly always contained a de-identified subject ID, COVID-19 status, age in years and sex. Where HLA class I and class II types were available, the types were taken from metadata supplied by the sample provider, not from assay-based typing.

Concerning this clone itself: No antigen is known for it. Nothing much larger sits one base from this clone, and base qualities are not available.

The immunoSEQ Assay, a bias-controlled multiplex PCR, was used to amplify TCRbeta CDR3 regions from genomic DNA. Processing in the source paper ran as follows. The number of nucleated cells in each sample was estimated from the amplification of reference gene primers within the assay. To quantify the absolute abundance of each unique TCRbeta CDR3 rearrangement, sequence reads were collapsed and filtered. For each sample, productive Simpson clonality was calculated by taking the square root of Simpson's diversity index across productive rearrangements. TCRdb limited this immuneACCESS table to in-frame rearrangements with V and J called. A share of clones is missing; checked studies link under half to unresolved V genes, and the rest is unexplained. That table gives V, J and clone size, and the DNA gave D and trimming. The sample table lists 35,000 to 50,000 clones, 70% to 90% of them with a count of one. Over 2% of the sample is in the top ten clones.

Whole blood was collected in K2EDTA tubes by collaborating institutions according to the institutions' own protocols. For TCRbeta analysis, collaborators shipped samples as frozen whole blood, isolated PBMCs, or DNA extracted from either of those sample types. General conclusions and limits of the study: The amount of clinical and demographic metadata varied by source and participant and was provided uncurated.

Sample: peripheral blood. The sequence was obtained from a human donor in a cohort sampled during active COVID-19.

This receptor carries the CDR3 CASSIEGVRSNQPQHF. At the DNA level, the sequence is TGTGCCAGTAGTATAGAAGGGGTTCGTAGCAATCAGCCCCAGCATTTT. The rearranged chain carries TRBV19 and TRBJ1-5; the D gene is perhaps TRBD1, from 5 matching bases. From cysteine to phenylalanine, the CDR3 is 16 amino acids long. Only the CDR3 region is kept as DNA, spanning 48 bases read in frame from base 1. Reading the germline V gene (reference sequence) gives CDR1 LNHDA and CDR2 SQIVND. Relative to germline, V is 0 bases shorter and J is 0 bases shorter, with 9 bases between their ends. Outside the CDR3, residues come from the reference TRBV19 and TRBJ1-5 proteins, so the full variable domain is: DGGITQSPKYLFRKEGQNVTLSCEQNLNHDAMYWYRQDPGQGLRLIYYSQIVNDFQKGDIAEGYSVSREKKESFPLTVTSAQKNPTAFYLCASSIEGVRSNQPQHFGDGTRLSIL.